Each of the 32 T cell receptor beta chains below was sequenced from the same sample in a study of blood T cell repertoires in COVID-19. Produced via immunoSEQ multiplex PCR; TCRdb's table is partial and in-frame only. The profile shows fewer than 50,000 clones, approximately 81% of them singletons. The sample consisted of peripheral blood. The receptor source for this set is a man in his sixties with COVID-19, enrolled during active disease.

The rearrangement joins TRBV28 to TRBJ1-2; D is perhaps TRBD1 (6 bases). The germline CDR1 and CDR2 sequences are MDHEN and SYDVKM. The CDR3 length is 14 residues. With 6 bases removed from V and 3 bases from J, the gap between germline ends came to 14 bases. The CDR3 protein is CASSSADRDYGYTF. The DNA for the CDR3 is TGTGCCAGCAGCTCCGCGGACAGAGACTATGGCTACACCTTC.

J is TRBJ1-1 and V is TRBV29-1; 7 positions match TRBD1. CDR1 SQVTM and CDR2 ANQGSEA come from the germline V gene. After removal of 7 bases from V and 3 bases from J, the junction contained 8 bases not matched to a gene. The CDR3 consists of 13 residues. In DNA form, the CDR3 reads TGCAGCGGGAAGACAGGGATGGACACTGAAGCTTTCTTT. Its translation: CSGKTGMDTEAFF.

This clone has more than one count but fewer than ten. The chain joins TRBV24-1 to TRBJ1-3; the D is unclear. The CDR3 contains 12 residues. Trimming took off 8 bases at V and 10 bases at J, with 14 bases between the two ends. Germline-derived CDR1 and CDR2 are KGHDR and SFDVKD. For the CDR3, the DNA is TGTGCCACCACCTTAACTCGAGGGACCATATATTTT. Amino acid sequence: CATTLTRGTIYF.

J is TRBJ1-1 and V is TRBV29-1; D is ambiguous. CDR3 length: 11 amino acids. Deletions cut 4 bases from V and 3 bases from J, with 6 bases between. Germline V gene data show CDR1 as SQVTM and CDR2 as ANQGSEA. The CDR3 here is CSVVIDTEAFF. CDR3 in DNA: TGCAGCGTTGTAATAGACACTGAAGCTTTCTTT.

The rearrangement uses TRBV7-2 and TRBJ1-2, with 7 positions matching TRBD1. Germline V gene data show CDR1 as SGHTA and CDR2 as FQGNSA. This CDR3 comprises 15 residues. V trimming: 1 base; J trimming: 6 bases; junction bases outside the gene matches: 8. CDR3 sequence reads: CASSLGSVRGDGYTF. The CDR3 DNA sequence: TGTGCCAGCAGCTTAGGTTCTGTCAGGGGGGATGGCTACACCTTC. Using reference TRBV7-2 and TRBJ1-2 for the parts outside the CDR3, the full variable domain is GAGVSQSPSNKVTEKGKDVELRCDPISGHTALYWYRQSLGQGLEFLIYFQGNSAPDKSGLPSDRFSAERTGGSVSTLTIQRTQQEDSAVYLCASSLGSVRGDGYTFGSGTRLTVV.

This chain connects TRBV28 to TRBJ1-3; TRBD1 matches 7 bases. Germline V CDR1 and CDR2: MDHEN, SYDVKM. V was pared by 6 bases and J by 3 bases, with 5 bases of the junction left unmatched. CDR3 length: 14 amino acids. This CDR3 reads CASSPGQLGNTIYF. Here the CDR3 DNA reads TGTGCCAGCAGCCCGGGACAGCTTGGAAACACCATATATTTT.

This clone was seen once. This chain joins TRBV2 and TRBJ1-6; 7 nucleotides agree with TRBD1. Germline CDR1 reads SNHLY; CDR2 reads FYNNEI. The CDR3 is 14 amino acids. Trimming took 6 bases from V and 7 from J; bases not matched to a gene: 6. CDR3: CASREQGRNSPLHF. The DNA for the CDR3 is TGTGCCAGCAGGGAACAGGGGCGGAATTCACCCCTCCACTTT.

This chain connects TRBV27 to TRBJ1-4; 7 bases are shared with TRBD1. V lost 4 bases and J lost 7; bases outside the gene matches: 12. This CDR3 spans 16 amino acids. Germline CDR1 MNHEY, CDR2 SMNVEV (reference sequence). The CDR3 sequence is CASSSTPGTVAEKLFF. The CDR3 DNA reads as TGTGCCAGCAGTTCGACCCCCGGGACAGTCGCTGAAAAACTGTTTTTT.

The gene calls are TRBV25-1 and TRBJ2-1, with D tentatively TRBD2 (6 bases). Trimming stripped 2 bases from V and 4 bases from J, with 9 bases between. The germline gives CDR1 MGHDK, CDR2 SYGVNS. The CDR3 spans 14 residues. The CDR3 loop reads CASSEGGFYNEQFF. The CDR3 DNA reads as TGTGCCAGCAGTGAAGGGGGGTTTTACAATGAGCAGTTCTTC.

The rearrangement uses TRBV30 and TRBJ2-7; D gene ambiguous. The CDR3 spans 13 residues. V was clipped by 2 bases and J by 1 base, with 9 bases between them. The germline V gene has CDR1 GTSNPN and CDR2 SVGIG (reference sequence). CDR3 coding DNA: TGTGCCTGGAGTAAAGACACGTCCTACGAGCAGTACTTC. Translating gives CAWSKDTSYEQYF.

This clone was detected once. The rearrangement links TRBV7-8 to TRBJ1-1, with TRBD1 matching 10 bases. Trimming cost V 1 base and J 8 bases; bases outside gene matches: 10. The CDR3 consists of 16 residues. Germline V gives CDR1 SGHVS, CDR2 FQNEAQ. CDR3 coding DNA: TGTGCCAGCAGCTTAGAAGAGGGACAGGGGAAAAGAGAAGCTTTCTTT. Protein: CASSLEEGQGKREAFF. Filled out from reference TRBV7-8 and TRBJ1-1, the complete variable domain reads GAGVSQSPRYKVAKRGQDVALRCDPISGHVSLFWYQQALGQGPEFLTYFQNEAQLDKSGLPSDRFFAERPEGSVSTLKIQRTQQEDSAVYLCASSLEEGQGKREAFFGQGTRLTVV.

The DNA for the CDR3 is TGTGCCAGCAGCTTACTGGGGCGGAAAGAGACCCAGTACTTC. It codes for CASSLLGRKETQYF. This chain joins TRBV11-2 and TRBJ2-5, with D possibly matching TRBD1 (5 bases). Trimming took 2 bases from V and 3 from J, leaving 10 bases between them. Germline CDR1 SGHAT, CDR2 FQNNGV. CDR3 size: 14 residues.

This clone has only one observation. The chain links TRBV3-1 (or the pseudogene TRBV3-2) to TRBJ1-5; D remains unclear. Germline CDR1 reads LGHDT; CDR2 reads YNNKEL (reference sequence). The CDR3 totals 14 residues. The germline V and J ends were trimmed by 4 bases and 5 bases, with 12 bases remaining between them. The CDR3 reads CASSPKTNYQPQHF. CDR3 coding DNA: TGTGCCAGCAGCCCGAAAACCAACTATCAGCCCCAGCATTTT.

The V and J genes are TRBV13 and TRBJ1-2; 9 positions agree with TRBD1. Trimming took 1 base from V and 6 from J; bases not matched to a gene: 3. The CDR3 loop spans 14 amino acids. The germline gives CDR1 PRHDT, CDR2 FYEKMQ (reference sequence). CDR3 sequence: CASSLVHRGHGYTF. In DNA form, the CDR3 reads TGTGCCAGCAGCTTAGTACACAGGGGGCATGGCTACACCTTC.

In its sample, this clone was seen a few times. This chain uses TRBV5-1 with TRBJ2-3; the match to TRBD1 covers 9 bases. The CDR3 has 14 residues. Germline V lookup: CDR1 SGHRS, CDR2 YFSETQ. The CDR3 protein is CAAGTGNTPDTQYF. For the CDR3, the DNA is TGCGCTGCCGGGACAGGGAACACCCCAGATACGCAGTATTTT.

V usage is TRBV11-3 and J usage is TRBJ2-3; weak D call: TRBD2 (6 bases). Germline V gene lookup returns CDR1 SGHNT and CDR2 YENEEA. This CDR3 has 15 amino acids. Trimming left V 1 base short and J 1 base short, with 9 bases between. CDR3 amino acids: CASSLAGGGTDTQYF. The CDR3 DNA is TGTGCCAGCAGCTTAGCTGGCGGGGGCACAGATACGCAGTATTTT.

This clone was seen only once. This chain joins TRBV27 and TRBJ1-5; possibly TRBD1 for D (6 bases). The germline gives CDR1 MNHEY, CDR2 SMNVEV (reference sequence). This CDR3 has 15 residues. Trimming took 3 bases from V and 7 from J, leaving 16 bases between them. Here the CDR3 reads CASSLGRGGPQPQHF. For the CDR3, the DNA is TGTGCCAGCAGTTTGGGGCGGGGGGGCCCCCAGCCCCAGCATTTT.

The chain joins TRBV6-2 or TRBV6-3 to TRBJ2-1; 16 positions match TRBD2. Germline loops: CDR1 MNHEY, CDR2 SVGEGT. The CDR3 is 19 amino acids. Germline trimming cut 6 bases from V and 9 bases from J; bases unmatched to any gene: 17. The CDR3 bases are TGTGCCAGCAGCCTCCGCGGGACTAGCGGGAGGGCCTCGACAATTGAGCAGTTCTTC. It translates to CASSLRGTSGRASTIEQFF.

This clone appeared a few times. CDR3 loop: CSILRDINEKLFF. The CDR3, as DNA: TGCAGCATTCTCCGGGACATTAATGAAAAACTGTTTTTT. The rearrangement links TRBV29-1 to TRBJ1-4, with TRBD1 as a possible D gene (6 bases). With 8 bases removed from V and 4 bases from J, the gap between germline ends came to 14 bases. From germline, CDR1 is SQVTM and CDR2 ANQGSEA. The CDR3 spans 13 residues.

The chain couples TRBV10-3 to TRBJ1-3; 8 bases are shared with TRBD1. This CDR3 contains 15 residues. The junction had 6 bases not matched to a gene; V was cut back by 6 bases and J by 2 bases. The germline V gene has CDR1 ENHRY and CDR2 SYGVKD. The CDR3 is CAIRADRGAGNTIYF. As DNA, the CDR3 is TGTGCCATCAGAGCCGACAGGGGCGCTGGAAACACCATATATTTT.

V gene TRBV5-6 combines with J gene TRBJ2-2, with TRBD1 matching 10 bases. Germline values: CDR1 SGHDT, CDR2 YYEEEE. Unmatched junction bases numbered 4, after V lost 1 base and J lost 7 bases. CDR3 size: 15 residues. The CDR3 loop reads CASSLPTGGVGELFF. The CDR3 region has the DNA TGTGCCAGCAGCTTGCCGACAGGGGGCGTCGGGGAGCTGTTTTTT.

This clone was recorded a few times. The chain couples TRBV7-2 to TRBJ2-1, with TRBD2 identical over 9 bases. The CDR3 totals 16 residues. Germline V gene sequence: CDR1 SGHTA, CDR2 FQGNSA. V dropped 5 bases and J dropped 3; count of bases not matched to a gene: 8. The CDR3 DNA sequence: TGTGCCAGCAGCAACGTCCGACTAGCGGTCTACAATGAGCAGTTCTTC. This sequence encodes CASSNVRLAVYNEQFF.

V usage is TRBV3-1 (or the pseudogene TRBV3-2) and J usage is TRBJ1-1, with TRBD1 as a possible D gene (5 bases). CDR1 is LGHDT and CDR2 is YNNKEL in the germline V gene (reference sequence). CDR3 length: 12 residues. Trimming took 3 bases from V and 6 from J, leaving 8 bases between them. In DNA, the CDR3 is TGTGCCAGCAGCCAGTCGACAGCTGAAGCTTTCTTT. As protein: CASSQSTAEAFF.

The V gene is TRBV2, the J gene TRBJ1-1; a weak D match, TRBD1 (6 bases). Trimming removed 6 bases at V and 4 bases at J, with 15 bases between. CDR3 size: 14 residues. Per germline, CDR1 SNHLY and CDR2 FYNNEI. As DNA, the CDR3 is TGTGCCAGCAGGATACAGGGTTCTTTCACTGAAGCTTTCTTT. Its protein is CASRIQGSFTEAFF.

The V gene is TRBV10-3, the J gene TRBJ2-7; D possibly corresponds to TRBD2 (6 bases). The CDR3 sequence is 12 residues long. V lost 10 bases and J 3 bases, leaving 13 bases between the germline ends. Germline CDR1 is ENHRY and CDR2 is SYGVKD. The CDR3 is CATTDYIYEQYF. CDR3 nucleotides: TGTGCCACTACGGACTACATCTACGAGCAGTACTTC.

This clone was seen more than once but under ten times. DNA for the CDR3: TGTGCCAGCAGTGAAGTCACAGTGGCAGCCTATGGCTACACCTTC. Its protein product is CASSEVTVAAYGYTF. J is TRBJ1-2 and V is TRBV6-1; D gene ambiguous. The CDR3 runs 15 residues. CDR1 is MNHNS and CDR2 is SASEGT in the germline V gene. With 1 base removed from V and 4 bases from J, the gap between germline ends came to 13 bases.

Of note for this clone: The DNA is omitted, as the CDR3 cannot be located on it reliably, and the CDR3 follows TCRdb's listing. The genes are TRBV6-5 and TRBJ1-2. From its first to its last residue, the CDR3 has 13 amino acids. CDR1 is MNHEY, CDR2 SVGAGI, per germline. The CDR3 region is CASSYWGGGALTF.

This chain links TRBV30 with TRBJ1-2; TRBD1 agrees at 10 bases. The V and J ends lost 2 bases and 8 bases, in that order; junction bases with no gene match: 8. Germline V gene lookup returns CDR1 GTSNPN and CDR2 SVGIG (reference sequence). This CDR3 has 14 residues. The CDR3 reads CAWSSPDRGGGYTF. The CDR3 DNA follows: TGTGCCTGGAGTTCCCCGGACAGGGGGGGAGGCTACACCTTC.

This clone has just a few counts. The J gene is TRBJ2-2, the V gene TRBV7-9, with 7 nucleotides matching TRBD2. This CDR3 is built from 16 residues. Trimming took 1 base from V and 4 from J; bases not matched to a gene: 6. From germline, CDR1 is SEHNR and CDR2 FQNEAQ (reference sequence). In DNA form, the CDR3 reads TGTGCCAGCAGCTTAGGTGTAGGGACTACCACCGGGGAGCTGTTTTTT. Amino acids: CASSLGVGTTTGELFF.

The J gene is TRBJ1-1, the V gene TRBV11-3; 9 bases are shared with TRBD1. The CDR3 runs 14 residues. The trim removed 6 bases at V and 5 bases at J, leaving 7 bases unmatched. CDR1 is SGHNT, CDR2 YENEEA, per germline. The CDR3 sequence is CASSQQGAGTEAFF. The CDR3 DNA is TGTGCCAGCAGTCAACAGGGGGCCGGGACTGAAGCTTTCTTT.

This sequence joins TRBV28 and TRBJ1-2, with D hard to call. The length of the CDR3 is 15 residues. V gave up 4 bases and J gave up 3 bases, with 15 bases separating them. CDR1 is MDHEN and CDR2 is SYDVKM in the germline V gene. This CDR3 is CASSSGGGRHYGYTF. The CDR3 region has the DNA TGTGCCAGCAGTTCGGGAGGTGGTCGACACTATGGCTACACCTTC.

V and J are TRBV15 and TRBJ1-3, with D possibly TRBD1 on 5 matching bases. Trimming took off 0 bases at V and 7 bases at J, with 19 bases between the two ends. The germline gives CDR1 LNHNV, CDR2 YYDKDF (reference sequence). The CDR3 runs to 17 residues. DNA of the CDR3: TGTGCCACCAGCAGAGAACTGGCTTCGGGACTCTCTAACACCATATATTTT. It yields the protein CATSRELASGLSNTIYF.